Given below is one T cell receptor (beta chain) in context. Its antigen is unidentified. The sample comes from a study of T cell responses to AZD1222 COVID-19 vaccine. Findings and limits, study-wide: Regions left unmutated in variants are reportedly the target of nearly half of spike-specific TCRs. Only a handful of AZD1222 recipients, more than five in all, had baseline seropositivity. Two doses of AZD1222 preceded a rise in Spike-specific TCR breadth and depth.

Germline CDR1 is MRHNA and CDR2 is SNTAGT. V gave up 2 bases and J gave up 1 base; unmatched junction bases: 0. This CDR3 is built from 15 residues. Method: immunoSEQ multiplex PCR; TCRdb's copy keeps in-frame clones and lacks some. Counted here are tens of thousands of clones, 88% occurring once; the ten biggest clones make up roughly 12%. This receptor was obtained from an adult who received the AZD1222 COVID-19 vaccine. The sequencing here drew on peripheral blood, taken 28 days after the second AZD1222 dose. The genes are TRBV6-4 and TRBJ2-2; TRBD1 aligns across 8 bases. CDR3 amino acids: CASSDGTGNTGELFF. DNA of the CDR3: TGTGCCAGCAGTGACGGGACAGGGAACACCGGGGAGCTGTTTTTT.